This TCR beta chain comes out of a study of spatial heterogeneity in lung cancer. Across the whole study: Available PBMC from follow-up, collected a median of roughly two years after resection, underwent sequencing.

The time point was: blood at routine non-recurrence follow-up after resection. This clonotype was seen a few times. Germline trimming cut 4 bases from V and 2 bases from J; bases unmatched to any gene: 6. Germline V gene sequence: CDR1 SGHRS, CDR2 YFSETQ. The CDR3 spans 15 residues. MiXCR was run by TCRdb on the 5' RACE reads, yielding one entry per CDR3 protein. The sample gives fewer than 30,000 distinct CDR3 sequences, around 9.7% of which show up once; less than 25% is in the top ten. This specimen was PBMCs, taken at follow-up. This chain joins TRBV5-1 and TRBJ2-5; the match to TRBD2 covers 9 bases. The TCR was taken from a male donor with early-stage non-small cell lung cancer. CDR3 sequence (DNA): TGCGCCAGCAGCATAGCGGGGGCCGGACAAGAGACCCAGTACTTC. Protein product: CASSIAGAGQETQYF.